Shown below are 4 T cell receptor beta chains from a single sample sequenced in a study of breast tumors, draining lymph nodes, adjacent tissues. TCRdb processed the multiplex PCR reads anew with MiXCR; each CDR3 protein has one entry. The sample lists about 180,000 distinct CDR3 sequences; roughly 30% were seen once. Samples came from axillary lymph nodes draining the breast cancer. Sequences were obtained from axillary lymph node tissue. These receptors were collected from a female donor with breast cancer. Some clones in this sample may be carry-over from other donors' samples.

This clonotype was seen at least ten times. The chain carries TRBV20-1 and TRBJ1-4, with D perhaps TRBD1 (5 bases). Germline V gene sequence: CDR1 DFQATT, CDR2 SNEGSKA (reference sequence). This CDR3 is built from 15 residues. V was shortened by 3 bases and J by 0 bases, with 11 bases between the two germline ends. The CDR3 loop reads CSARKGLTTNEKLFF. The CDR3 DNA reads TGCAGTGCTAGGAAGGGACTAACAACTAATGAAAAACTGTTTTTT.

This clonotype was found many times. CDR3 nucleotides: TGCGCCAGCAGCCTCGGGACTAGCGGGGGGCAAGAGACCCAGTACTTC. Its translation: CASSLGTSGGQETQYF. The V and J genes are TRBV5-1 and TRBJ2-5; 15 positions match TRBD2. CDR3 length: 16 amino acids. The V segment lost 4 bases and the J segment 2 bases; nucleotides outside the gene matches: 3. The germline V gene has CDR1 SGHRS and CDR2 YFSETQ.

This clonotype has only one observation. CDR3 in DNA: TGTGCCAGCAGCGTTCAGGATTCGACCACCGGGGAGCTGTTTTTT. This codes for CASSVQDSTTGELFF. The gene calls are TRBV11-1 and TRBJ2-2; D is undetermined. The CDR3 is made up of 15 amino acids. CDR1 SGHAT and CDR2 FQDESV come from the germline V gene (reference sequence). Trimming stripped 5 bases from V and 4 bases from J, with 14 bases between.

Remarks on this clonotype: An end of the junction does not agree with germline; a read error may underlie this. The V and J genes are TRBV5-1 and TRBJ2-2; 9 nucleotides match TRBD2. The CDR3 runs 15 residues. Looked up from germline, CDR1 is SGHRS and CDR2 is YFSETQ. CDR3 nucleotides: TGCGCCAGCACAAGCGGGGGGCCGAACACCGGGGAGCTGTCTTGG. The encoded protein is CASTSGGPNTGELSW.